This T cell receptor beta chain was identified during a study of PD-1 blockade in classical Hodgkin lymphoma. Comment on this clone: The antigen remains unidentified.

J lost 8 bases, V lost 2 bases, and 11 bases had no gene match. From germline, CDR1 is MGHRA and CDR2 YSYEKL. The CDR3 loop spans 15 amino acids. Study conclusions and caveats: Those achieving complete response showed baseline diversity like newly diagnosed patients. Newly diagnosed patients were reported to exhibit reduced baseline TCR diversity relative to healthy donors.

Relapses following autologous stem cell transplantation were seen in all patients, with brentuximab vedotin exposure varying. Repertoires were generated with immunoSEQ multiplex PCR, while TCRdb's copy carries only in-frame clones and drops some. The sample carries tens of thousands of clones, around nine tenths recorded once. The TCR comes from a human donor with classical Hodgkin lymphoma. The chain couples TRBV4-1 to TRBJ1-1, with 7 bases fitting TRBD1. The sequencing here drew on peripheral blood mononuclear cells (PBMCs), taken at baseline. Here the CDR3 DNA reads TGCGCCAGCAGCCAACCTTGGGGACAGCAACCCGAAGCTTTCTTT. It codes for CASSQPWGQQPEAFF.